This TCR beta chain was recovered during a study of blood T cell repertoires in COVID-19. Seattle's cohort entered during active infection and was followed longitudinally. Sequencing used immunoSEQ multiplex PCR; TCRdb keeps in-frame clones, though not all of them. The table includes a few hundred thousand clones, about 88% detected once. The CDR3 sequence is 15 residues long. Per the germline V gene, CDR1 is MNHEY and CDR2 is SMNVEV (reference sequence). Trimming cost V 3 bases and J 8 bases; bases outside gene matches: 7. The origin of this receptor is a woman in her fifties or sixties with COVID-19, enrolled during active disease. The chain employs TRBV27 and TRBJ1-4; 9 nucleotides line up with TRBD1. The sample comprised peripheral blood. The CDR3 reads CASSFRGTGSEKLFF. In nucleotides, the CDR3 is TGTGCCAGCAGTTTTCGGGGGACAGGGTCCGAAAAACTGTTTTTT.